The 17 T cell receptor beta chains below come from one sample, sequenced in a study of blood T cell repertoires in COVID-19. Assay used: immunoSEQ multiplex PCR; TCRdb lists only in-frame clones, some missing. The data contain around 260,000 clones, around nine tenths of them singletons. Sequenced input: peripheral blood. The receptor set was obtained from a man between 40 and 49 years old who had recovered from COVID-19.

This chain connects TRBV5-1 to TRBJ2-4, with 11 bases aligning to TRBD2. The V segment lost 2 bases and the J segment 0 bases; nucleotides outside the gene matches: 7. CDR1 and CDR2 (germline): SGHRS, YFSETQ. The CDR3 has 18 amino acids. In DNA form, the CDR3 reads TGCGCCAGCAGCTTAACTAGCGGGAGTTCACTAGCCAAAAACATTCAGTACTTC. It yields the protein CASSLTSGSSLAKNIQYF.

The chain joins TRBV6-5 to TRBJ2-1; D call uncertain. Trimming took off 2 bases at V and 0 bases at J, with 8 bases between the two ends. This CDR3 contains 15 residues. Per the germline V gene, CDR1 is MNHEY and CDR2 is SVGAGI. The CDR3 region is CASSYSPLSYNEQFF. DNA of the CDR3: TGTGCCAGCAGTTACAGCCCACTCTCCTACAATGAGCAGTTCTTC.

V gene TRBV6-6 combines with J gene TRBJ1-1, with TRBD1 as a possible D gene (6 bases). V was trimmed by 2 bases and J by 6 bases, leaving 7 bases between them. Per the germline V gene, CDR1 is MNHNY and CDR2 is SVGAGI (reference sequence). The CDR3 length is 12 residues. In DNA form, the CDR3 reads TGTGCCAGCAGTTACGGGGGCCCTGAAGCTTTCTTT. Protein sequence: CASSYGGPEAFF.

V and J are TRBV5-8 and TRBJ2-7; D is unresolved. Trimming left V 10 bases short and J 5 bases short, with 13 bases between. This CDR3 region has 11 residues. Germline values: CDR1 SGHTS, CDR2 YDEGEE. Here the CDR3 reads CAAAMRDEQYF. The CDR3 DNA reads as TGTGCCGCGGCAATGAGAGACGAGCAGTACTTC.

The chain has TRBV10-2 and TRBJ1-2; D gene ambiguous. Trimming pared 5 bases from V and 4 bases from J, leaving 11 bases between. The germline V gene has CDR1 WSHSY and CDR2 SAAADI. The length of the CDR3 is 13 residues. The CDR3 here is CASSFGDSYGYTF. The CDR3 region has the DNA TGCGCCAGCAGTTTCGGGGATTCCTATGGCTACACCTTC.

CDR3 in amino acids: CASSKGAGGPQETQYF. Here the CDR3 DNA reads TGTGCCAGCAGCAAAGGGGCGGGGGGGCCTCAAGAGACCCAGTACTTC. The genes are TRBV7-9 and TRBJ2-5, with TRBD2 matching over 9 bases. Germline assignment: CDR1 SEHNR and CDR2 FQNEAQ (reference sequence). V lost 5 bases, J lost 2 bases, and 9 bases stayed unmatched. The CDR3 is 16 amino acids. The full variable domain, its missing parts supplied by reference TRBV7-9 and TRBJ2-5, is DTGVSQNPRHKITKRGQNVTFRCDPISEHNRLYWYRQTLGQGPEFLTYFQNEAQLEKSRLLSDRFSAERPKGSFSTLEIQRTEQGDSAMYLCASSKGAGGPQETQYFGPGTRLLVL.

Turning to this clone: The same CDR3 also results from other DNA sequences found in this sample. CDR3 sequence (DNA): TGTGCCAGCTCACTGGGGCAGGGCTCCTACGAGCAGTACTTC. Its protein is CASSLGQGSYEQYF. V and J are TRBV18 and TRBJ2-7; the D gene is possibly TRBD1 (5 bases). Germline values: CDR1 KGHSH, CDR2 LQKENI. V dropped 4 bases and J dropped 0 bases, with 10 bases sitting between them. The CDR3 runs 14 residues.

This rearrangement joins TRBV27 to TRBJ2-5; D may be TRBD2 (6 bases). V was shortened by 4 bases and J by 9 bases, with 21 bases between the two germline ends. In germline, CDR1 is MNHEY, CDR2 SMNVEV (reference sequence). CDR3 length: 15 residues. This CDR3 is CASSSAGTPGSSQYF. For the CDR3, the DNA is TGTGCCAGCAGTTCAGCCGGGACTCCTGGTTCGTCCCAGTACTTC.

V gene TRBV6-5 combines with J gene TRBJ2-7; possibly TRBD2 for D (6 bases). V lost 0 bases and J 2 bases, leaving 11 bases between the germline ends. The CDR3 runs to 15 residues. Germline lookup yields CDR1 MNHEY and CDR2 SVGAGI. The CDR3 coding sequence is TGTGCCAGCAGTTACTCGTTGCGGGGAGCCTACGAGCAGTACTTC. It is translated as CASSYSLRGAYEQYF.

The J gene is TRBJ2-2, the V gene TRBV11-2; 7 bases align to TRBD1. Germline V lookup: CDR1 SGHAT, CDR2 FQNNGV. The CDR3 spans 17 residues. V gave up 5 bases and J gave up 4 bases; unmatched junction bases: 13. CDR3 protein: CASSPYQTGIFTGELFF. DNA for the CDR3: TGTGCCAGCAGCCCCTACCAGACAGGGATCTTCACCGGGGAGCTGTTTTTT.

The chain combines TRBV19 with TRBJ1-1; D is possibly TRBD1 (5 bases). V lost 5 bases to trimming and J lost 9 bases, with 13 bases between them. From germline, CDR1 is LNHDA and CDR2 SQIVND (reference sequence). The CDR3 is made up of 12 amino acids. In nucleotides, the CDR3 is TGTGCCAGTAGTCCGCAGGGCCTACAAGCTTTCTTT. This translates into CASSPQGLQAFF.

For the CDR3, the DNA is TGTGCCAGCAGCGTTAGCGGGGTCCGTTACAATGAGCAGTTCTTC. Its protein product is CASSVSGVRYNEQFF. The chain is built from TRBV9 and TRBJ2-1; the match to TRBD2 covers 8 bases. CDR3 size: 15 residues. Germline CDR1 SGDLS, CDR2 YYNGEE. With 2 bases clipped from V and 4 bases from J, the junction kept 5 bases outside the gene matches.

The CDR3 is CASSLGGPSGNEQFF. CDR3 in DNA: TGTGCCAGCAGCTTGGGGGGACCATCGGGGAATGAGCAGTTCTTC. The J gene is TRBJ2-1, the V gene TRBV7-9, with D maybe TRBD2 (6 bases). The CDR3 has 15 amino acids. V shed 3 bases and J shed 7 bases, with 16 bases lying between them. Per the germline V gene, CDR1 is SEHNR and CDR2 is FQNEAQ (reference sequence).

V usage is TRBV7-2 and J usage is TRBJ2-3, with D possibly matching TRBD1 (5 bases). In germline, CDR1 is SGHTA, CDR2 FQGNSA. V was cut by 2 bases and J by 7 bases, with 13 bases left in between. The CDR3 contains 14 residues. The CDR3 sequence is CASSLRGDPHTQYF. DNA for the CDR3: TGTGCCAGCAGCTTAAGGGGCGACCCTCATACGCAGTATTTT. Based on the CDR3 plus reference TRBV7-2 and TRBJ2-3, the full variable domain is GAGVSQSPSNKVTEKGKDVELRCDPISGHTALYWYRQSLGQGLEFLIYFQGNSAPDKSGLPSDRFSAERTGGSVSTLTIQRTQQEDSAVYLCASSLRGDPHTQYFGPGTRLTVL.

The chain joins TRBV7-2 to TRBJ2-7; D uncertain. The CDR3 has 14 residues. The germline gives CDR1 SGHTA, CDR2 FQGNSA. The V gene lost 1 base and the J gene lost 5 bases, with 12 bases spanning the gap. CDR3 sequence reads: CASSLGSGPHEQYF. The CDR3 DNA follows: TGTGCCAGCAGCTTAGGGTCAGGTCCCCACGAGCAGTACTTC. Variable domain in full (rest from reference TRBV7-2 and TRBJ2-7): GAGVSQSPSNKVTEKGKDVELRCDPISGHTALYWYRQSLGQGLEFLIYFQGNSAPDKSGLPSDRFSAERTGGSVSTLTIQRTQQEDSAVYLCASSLGSGPHEQYFGPGTRLTVT.

The chain joins TRBV27 to TRBJ1-6, with D hard to call. Germline V gene sequence: CDR1 MNHEY, CDR2 SMNVEV (reference sequence). The CDR3 contains 15 residues. With 6 bases removed from V and 0 bases from J, the gap between germline ends came to 9 bases. Here the CDR3 reads CASSRGSSYNSPLHF. The CDR3 DNA follows: TGTGCCAGCAGCCGTGGGAGCTCCTATAATTCACCCCTCCACTTT.

The rearrangement joins TRBV7-6 to TRBJ2-1; 7 nucleotides align to TRBD2. This CDR3 region has 16 residues. Per the germline V gene, CDR1 is SGHVS and CDR2 is FNYEAQ. The ends lost 2 bases at V and 5 bases at J; junction bases unmatched: 9. CDR3: CASSLFGRGNNNEQFF. The CDR3 DNA reads TGTGCCAGCAGCTTATTCGGGCGGGGGAATAACAATGAGCAGTTCTTC.